This T cell receptor (beta chain) was observed in a study of T cell responses to AZD1222 COVID-19 vaccine. General observations from the study: Unmutated variant regions reportedly attract nearly half of all spike-specific TCRs. Donor demographics were predominantly white British with a female majority; clonal diversity may be underestimated. Only a handful of AZD1222 recipients, more than 5 in all, had baseline seropositivity.

With regard to this clone: The antigen is not known.

The data were produced by immunoSEQ multiplex PCR, yet TCRdb's version contains in-frame clones alone and is incomplete. The sample has approximately 130,000 clones; 80% to 90% are singletons. Here the sequenced sample was peripheral blood, taken 28 days after the second AZD1222 dose. This TCR came from an adult who received the AZD1222 COVID-19 vaccine.

The CDR3 reads CASRGTSGPYEQFF. CDR3 in DNA: TGTGCCAGCAGGGGGACTAGCGGTCCTTATGAGCAGTTCTTC. V usage is TRBV2 and J usage is TRBJ2-1, with 11 bases identical to TRBD2. Germline V gives CDR1 SNHLY, CDR2 FYNNEI. J gave up 8 bases and V 6 bases, and 6 bases lay outside the gene matches. The CDR3 length is 14 residues.